This passage covers 18 T cell receptor beta chains from one sample sequenced in a study of PD-1 blockade in classical Hodgkin lymphoma. Method: immunoSEQ multiplex PCR; TCRdb's copy keeps in-frame clones and lacks some. In the table there are 100,000 to 120,000 clones, 89% of which are singletons. Patients all relapsed after autologous stem cell transplantation, and there was variation in brentuximab vedotin exposure. Material: peripheral blood mononuclear cells (PBMCs), obtained before the second cycle of nivolumab. The receptors originated from a human donor with classical Hodgkin lymphoma.

The genes are TRBV29-1 and TRBJ2-6, with 9 bases aligning to TRBD1. The germline V gene has CDR1 SQVTM and CDR2 ANQGSEA. The CDR3 loop spans 17 amino acids. V lost 3 bases, J lost 0 bases, and 6 bases stayed unmatched. The DNA for the CDR3 is TGCAGCGTTGAGGGGGACAGGGTTAACTCTGGGGCCAACGTCCTGACTTTC. Protein: CSVEGDRVNSGANVLTF.

The chain has TRBV6-4 and TRBJ2-3; D is perhaps TRBD1 (6 bases). CDR3 length: 14 amino acids. The germline V gene has CDR1 MRHNA and CDR2 SNTAGT. V lost 3 bases and J lost 4, with 11 bases in between. The CDR3 DNA reads TGTGCCAGCAGTGATACAGGGTTCGCAGATACGCAGTATTTT. It encodes CASSDTGFADTQYF.

The chain has TRBV19 and TRBJ1-1; TRBD1 matches 9 bases. Trimming took 3 bases from V and 6 from J; bases not matched to a gene: 2. This CDR3 region has 13 residues. Germline lookup yields CDR1 LNHDA and CDR2 SQIVND (reference sequence). This chain's CDR3 is CASSITGGSEAFF. For the CDR3, the DNA is TGTGCCAGTAGTATTACAGGGGGCTCTGAAGCTTTCTTT. The full variable domain, its missing parts supplied by reference TRBV19 and TRBJ1-1, is DGGITQSPKYLFRKEGQNVTLSCEQNLNHDAMYWYRQDPGQGLRLIYYSQIVNDFQKGDIAEGYSVSREKKESFPLTVTSAQKNPTAFYLCASSITGGSEAFFGQGTRLTVV.

The genes are TRBV5-4 and TRBJ2-6, with TRBD1 identical over 8 bases. CDR1 is SGHNT and CDR2 is YYREEE in the germline V gene (reference sequence). This CDR3 comprises 15 residues. Trimming cost V 4 bases and J 1 base; bases outside gene matches: 1. Here the CDR3 reads CASSGQGSGANVLTF. The CDR3 nucleotides are TGTGCCAGCAGCGGACAGGGTTCTGGGGCCAACGTCCTGACTTTC.

This clone appeared a single time. This sequence joins TRBV19 and TRBJ2-2; 9 bases map to TRBD1. The length of the CDR3 is 15 residues. Germline V gene data show CDR1 as LNHDA and CDR2 as SQIVND (reference sequence). The trim removed 4 bases at V and 7 bases at J, leaving 7 bases unmatched. CDR3 amino acids: CASSTGTGFIGELFF. The CDR3 region has the DNA TGTGCCAGTAGTACCGGGACAGGGTTTATCGGGGAGCTGTTTTTT.

This sequence joins TRBV5-1 and TRBJ2-5, with 7 bases aligning to TRBD2. Germline CDR1 reads SGHRS; CDR2 reads YFSETQ. The CDR3 loop spans 16 amino acids. The V and J ends lost 2 bases and 2 bases, in that order; junction bases with no gene match: 9. CDR3 loop: CASSLGELAPQETQYF. CDR3 nucleotide sequence: TGCGCCAGCAGCTTAGGGGAACTAGCGCCTCAAGAGACCCAGTACTTC.

V gene TRBV7-8 combines with J gene TRBJ2-7; 7 positions match TRBD2. The length of the CDR3 is 14 residues. Germline V gives CDR1 SGHVS, CDR2 FQNEAQ. V lost 1 base and J lost 3; bases outside the gene matches: 3. CDR3 sequence reads: CASSLVAGGYEQYF. The CDR3, as DNA: TGTGCCAGCAGCTTAGTAGCGGGCGGCTACGAGCAGTACTTC.

Here the CDR3 DNA reads TGCGCCAGCAGCCAAGTGTCGACGCAGGAGCAGTACTTC. Translated: CASSQVSTQEQYF. The chain recombines TRBV4-1 with TRBJ2-7, with unresolved D. The V gene lost 1 base and the J gene lost 7 bases, with 11 bases spanning the gap. CDR3 length equals 13 residues. CDR1 MGHRA and CDR2 YSYEKL come from the germline V gene.

The rearrangement uses TRBV7-2 and TRBJ1-2; 8 bases agree with TRBD1. V shed 1 base, J shed 7 bases, and the junction held 5 bases outside the gene matches. The CDR3 contains 14 residues. CDR1 and CDR2 from the germline V gene are SGHTA and FQGNSA. The CDR3 spells CASSLEQGASGYTF. As DNA, the CDR3 is TGTGCCAGCAGCTTAGAGCAGGGGGCGTCTGGCTACACCTTC.

The rearrangement joins TRBV20-1 to TRBJ2-7; a possible D gene is TRBD2 (6 bases). This CDR3 spans 11 amino acids. Germline V gene sequence: CDR1 DFQATT, CDR2 SNEGSKA (reference sequence). Trimming cost V 1 base and J 6 bases, with 7 bases left between them. The CDR3 here is CSARGGVEQYF. DNA of the CDR3: TGCAGTGCTAGAGGGGGGGTCGAGCAGTACTTC.

This clone was detected only a few times. The chain employs TRBV19 and TRBJ1-4; D unclear. The CDR3 extends over 13 amino acids. V shed 5 bases and J shed 14 bases, with 18 bases lying between them. CDR1 and CDR2 from the germline V gene are LNHDA and SQIVND (reference sequence). The CDR3 here is CASSPWQETVLFF. In DNA form, the CDR3 reads TGTGCCAGTAGTCCTTGGCAGGAGACCGTTCTGTTTTTT.

The chain employs TRBV27 and TRBJ2-2; the D gene is possibly TRBD2 (5 bases). The ends were cut back, 5 bases at V and 0 bases at J, with 25 bases in the middle. CDR1 is MNHEY, CDR2 SMNVEV, per germline (reference sequence). This CDR3 has 20 residues. CDR3 protein: CASSSLGGRTESTNTGELFF. DNA for the CDR3: TGTGCCAGCAGTAGTTTGGGCGGGCGCACGGAATCCACGAACACCGGGGAGCTGTTTTTT.

V and J are TRBV29-1 and TRBJ1-4; TRBD1 aligns across 8 bases. J was trimmed by 7 bases and V by 6 bases; bases with no gene match: 10. Germline lookup yields CDR1 SQVTM and CDR2 ANQGSEA. The CDR3 totals 14 residues. This chain's CDR3 is CSVSIGQGLEKLFF. The CDR3 DNA reads TGCAGCGTCTCCATAGGACAGGGTCTTGAAAAACTGTTTTTT.

This sequence joins TRBV9 and TRBJ1-2, with a possible D match to TRBD1 (6 bases). V was shortened by 4 bases and J by 5 bases, with 21 bases between the two germline ends. Germline lookup yields CDR1 SGDLS and CDR2 YYNGEE. The CDR3 has 16 amino acids. CDR3 protein: CASSPSQSGGTYGYTF. CDR3 nucleotide sequence: TGTGCCAGCAGCCCCTCTCAAAGTGGCGGGACATATGGCTACACCTTC. Filled out from reference TRBV9 and TRBJ1-2, the complete variable domain reads DSGVTQTPKHLITATGQRVTLRCSPRSGDLSVYWYQQSLDQGLQFLIQYYNGEERAKGNILERFSAQQFPDLHSELNLSSLELGDSALYFCASSPSQSGGTYGYTFGSGTRLTVV.

The rearrangement uses TRBV4-1 and TRBJ2-3, with no clear D. The V end lost 0 bases, the J end lost 4 bases, and 20 bases lay between the germline ends. The CDR3 length is 18 residues. CDR1 MGHRA and CDR2 YSYEKL come from the germline V gene. CDR3 sequence reads: CASSQDLSPTIQPDTQYF. For the CDR3, the DNA is TGCGCCAGCAGCCAAGATTTGAGCCCCACTATTCAGCCAGATACGCAGTATTTT.

This chain uses TRBV4-1 with TRBJ2-5; 8 bases match TRBD2. CDR3 length: 16 residues. Germline lookup yields CDR1 MGHRA and CDR2 YSYEKL. The V and J ends lost 1 base and 5 bases, in that order; junction bases with no gene match: 9. In nucleotides, the CDR3 is TGCGCCAGCAGCCAAGGGGGGACTAGTCTATGGGAGACCCAGTACTTC. Encoded protein: CASSQGGTSLWETQYF.

The gene calls are TRBV4-1 and TRBJ2-7; TRBD2 matches at 10 bases. Unmatched junction bases numbered 4, after V lost 0 bases and J lost 2 bases. This CDR3 is 16 amino acids long. Germline V gives CDR1 MGHRA, CDR2 YSYEKL. DNA for the CDR3: TGCGCCAGCAGCCAAGACCCAGCGGGAGGGCCCTACGAGCAGTACTTC. It yields the protein CASSQDPAGGPYEQYF.

This clone was recorded only once. The chain is built from TRBV27 and TRBJ2-2; D gene unclear. In germline, CDR1 is MNHEY, CDR2 SMNVEV (reference sequence). CDR3 length equals 13 residues. V was trimmed by 8 bases and J by 1 base, leaving 8 bases between them. For the CDR3, the DNA is TGTGCCAGCCTGACACTGAACACCGGGGAGCTGTTTTTT. Its translation: CASLTLNTGELFF.